Below are 14 T cell receptor beta chains sequenced from a single sample in a study of cytomegalovirus exposure and HLA in healthy donors (dated by TCRdb to about 2017). To prepare the library, the immunoSEQ multiplex PCR assay was applied. The multiplex PCR relied on a mix of 60 forward primers for TCR Vbeta segments and 13 reverse primers for TCR Jbeta segments. TCRdb obtained this table from immuneACCESS and retained in-frame rearrangements with V and J assigned. These tables miss some clones; where compared with another copy, unresolved V genes account for less than half of the shortfall, and the remainder is unexplained. The table for this sample lists over 100,000 clones; about 78% of them were counted only once. The ten largest clones take up 1.5% of the sample. The sequenced sample was PBMCs. These receptor sequences come from a female donor in good health and CMV-seronegative.

The genes are TRBV27 and TRBJ1-5; D might be TRBD1 (5 bases). With 4 bases removed from V and 2 bases from J, the gap between germline ends came to 15 bases. Germline V gene lookup returns CDR1 MNHEY and CDR2 SMNVEV (reference sequence). The CDR3 has 16 residues. CDR3 region: CASSSTTDIGNQPQHF. CDR3 coding DNA: TGTGCCAGCAGTTCTACGACGGACATAGGCAATCAGCCCCAGCATTTT.

This rearrangement joins TRBV7-6 to TRBJ1-5, with 7 nucleotides matching TRBD1. V shed 3 bases, J shed 1 base, and the junction held 3 bases outside the gene matches. The germline CDR1 and CDR2 sequences are SGHVS and FNYEAQ. The CDR3 is made up of 15 amino acids. In DNA form, the CDR3 reads TGTGCCAGCAGCTTGTCAGGGGGAAGCAATCAGCCCCAGCATTTT. Translating gives CASSLSGGSNQPQHF.

This chain joins TRBV7-2 and TRBJ2-5; D is undetermined. Germline V gene lookup returns CDR1 SGHTA and CDR2 FQGNSA. This CDR3 is built from 13 residues. V shed 0 bases and J shed 3 bases, with 5 bases lying between them. The CDR3 here is CASSLASEETQYF. The CDR3 nucleotides are TGTGCCAGCAGCTTAGCGTCAGAAGAGACCCAGTACTTC.

The chain combines TRBV28 with TRBJ2-3; 9 nucleotides line up with TRBD1. The CDR3 length is 14 residues. The V gene's germline CDR1 is MDHEN and CDR2 SYDVKM. V trimming: 6 bases; J trimming: 7 bases; junction bases outside the gene matches: 8. The CDR3 spells CASSWDRVSNTQYF. As DNA, the CDR3 is TGTGCCAGCAGCTGGGACAGGGTATCAAATACGCAGTATTTT.

The J gene is TRBJ2-7, the V gene TRBV7-2; 7 bases map to TRBD2. The V gene's germline CDR1 is SGHTA and CDR2 FQGNSA. V dropped 2 bases and J dropped 5; count of bases not matched to a gene: 9. This CDR3 is 15 amino acids long. CDR3 in amino acids: CASSLLTSVQHEQYF. The CDR3 nucleotides are TGTGCCAGCAGCTTACTTACTAGCGTTCAGCACGAGCAGTACTTC.

This rearrangement joins TRBV6-6 to TRBJ1-1, with TRBD1 identical over 9 bases. Germline CDR1 is MNHNY and CDR2 is SVGAGI (reference sequence). Trimming took 2 bases from V and 2 from J; bases not matched to a gene: 3. The CDR3 covers 15 residues. The CDR3 spells CASSYPQGANTEAFF. The CDR3 nucleotides are TGTGCCAGCAGTTACCCACAGGGGGCTAACACTGAAGCTTTCTTT.

The rearrangement uses TRBV6-1 and TRBJ1-1; no clear D gene. Per the germline V gene, CDR1 is MNHNS and CDR2 is SASEGT. The CDR3 has 14 amino acids. V was clipped by 6 bases and J by 1 base, with 12 bases between them. CDR3 DNA sequence: TGTGCCAGCAGACTCCTGGACTGGAACACTGAAGCTTTCTTT. Translated: CASRLLDWNTEAFF.

DNA of the CDR3: TGTGCCAGCAGCTTATCCGGGAGCTCCTACAATGAGCAGTTCTTC. Residues: CASSLSGSSYNEQFF. The chain is built from TRBV7-3 and TRBJ2-1, with D possibly TRBD2 on 6 matching bases. Germline lookup yields CDR1 SGHTA and CDR2 FQGTGA. Trimming removed 2 bases from V and 0 bases from J, with 8 bases in between. CDR3 length equals 15 residues.

The genes are TRBV27 and TRBJ1-1; D remains ambiguous. Germline V gene data show CDR1 as MNHEY and CDR2 as SMNVEV (reference sequence). V shed 5 bases and J shed 0 bases, with 4 bases lying between them. The CDR3 sequence is 12 residues long. DNA for the CDR3: TGTGCCAGCAGTAACATGAACACTGAAGCTTTCTTT. Encoded protein: CASSNMNTEAFF.

The chain joins TRBV9 to TRBJ1-2; D is undetermined. Germline CDR1 is SGDLS and CDR2 is YYNGEE. The CDR3 is 14 amino acids. Trimming shortened V by 4 bases and J by 4 bases, and 14 bases separated the two germline ends. CDR3 in DNA: TGTGCCAGCAGCTCCCGGTCTAGGCGCTATGGCTACACCTTC. Its protein product is CASSSRSRRYGYTF.

Only a few counts were recorded for this clone. The chain recombines TRBV15 with TRBJ2-3; D perhaps matches TRBD2 (5 bases). This CDR3 comprises 17 residues. From germline, CDR1 is LNHNV and CDR2 YYDKDF (reference sequence). The V end was cut by 1 base, the J end by 2 bases, with 16 bases between. This CDR3 reads CATSRAEILVFTDTQYF. Here the CDR3 DNA reads TGTGCCACCAGCAGAGCAGAAATACTAGTATTCACAGATACGCAGTATTTT.

This clone was recorded a few times. The V gene is TRBV10-1, the J gene TRBJ2-3, with D possibly matching TRBD2 (5 bases). CDR1 and CDR2 from the germline V gene are WNHNN and SYGVQD (reference sequence). With 3 bases removed from V and 9 bases from J, the gap between germline ends came to 13 bases. The CDR3 has 13 residues. The CDR3 reads CASSELVGGTQYF. Here the CDR3 DNA reads TGCGCCAGCAGTGAATTGGTCGGCGGGACGCAGTATTTT.

There are a few counts of this clone. V and J are TRBV29-1 and TRBJ2-2, with TRBD2 matching over 11 bases. Germline-derived CDR1 and CDR2 are SQVTM and ANQGSEA. The CDR3 extends over 15 amino acids. With V trimmed by 7 bases and J by 6 bases, 10 bases remained unmatched. The CDR3 region is CSGISGRASAGELFF. CDR3 DNA: TGCAGCGGGATTAGCGGGAGGGCCTCCGCCGGGGAGCTGTTTTTT.

This clone was recorded only once. V gene TRBV4-3 combines with J gene TRBJ2-1; D possibly corresponds to TRBD2 (6 bases). V shed 0 bases and J shed 14 bases, with 17 bases lying between them. The length of the CDR3 is 14 residues. Germline values: CDR1 LGHNA, CDR2 YSLEER. For the CDR3, the DNA is TGCGCCAGCAGCCAAGAGCTCTCGCGGGGCCGAAAGTTCTTC. This sequence encodes CASSQELSRGRKFF.